This TCR beta chain was found in a study of shared clonotypes between healthy human individuals (TCRdb year 2020). Regarding the research as a whole: The cohort comprised a couple of women and three men aged 18 to 49 years. Blood TCR repertoires of roughly five healthy adults were deeply sequenced to estimate repertoire size and the extent of clonotype sharing between individuals. Per donor, three plates each were used for CD4 naive and CD4 memory, two for CD8 naive, and one for CD8 memory. Per donor, leukapheresis produced somewhere between about 0.9 and 9.5 billion PBMCs. Different laboratories and diverse techniques were used to prepare libraries and sequence TCR repertoires, to increase sequencing depth and limit assay-specific biases.

CD8 naive samples consisted of CD45RO-negative cells that were positively selected for CCR7, yielding a CD45RA+CCR7+ population without TemRA cells. The donors were healthy, HIV-negative adults with no recently reported acute infections or vaccinations. Only Caucasian adults living in Nashville, Tennessee, USA were represented among the donors. Blood was collected by leukapheresis, and PBMCs were isolated by Ficoll-Histopaque density gradient centrifugation and then cryopreserved in liquid nitrogen vapor phase. Analytical flow cytometry was used to check the purity and quantity of each magnetically sorted T cell population. Genomic DNA was isolated from every sorted fraction and measured by UV absorbance on a Nanodrop 2000c. Notes on this clone: It has no known antigen specificity. No per-base quality is available; no much larger clone lies one base away.

The paper's findings and limits, for the study overall: The small number of donors limited the genetic and exposure-history diversity represented. Only blood was sampled, and tissue TCR repertoires likely differ from those in blood. When a handful of donors were compared, the shared fraction of clonotypes was 5% to 6.5% for naive CD4, 3% to 4% for naive CD8, 2.3% for memory CD4, and less than 0.5% for memory CD8. Larger estimated clonotype richness was generally found for naive subsets than for memory subsets. Even with the large sequencing depth, rarefaction of the sorted-subset datasets indicated that sequencing was incomplete. Compared with non-shared clonotypes, the clonotypes found in all four sorted-subset donors had higher generation probabilities. Based on pairwise subsampling, the degree of clonotype sharing among donors was expected to be affected by sequencing depth.

TCR CDR3 regions were amplified from genomic DNA by multiplex PCR using the deep immunoSEQ assay. Extracted genomic DNA from each cell subset was distributed evenly across all wells of several immunoSEQ 96-well plates, and each plate was treated as a replicate. Each replicate PCR for sorted subsets received about 180 ng genomic DNA, equal to about 30,000 T cell genomes. Purified libraries were quantified with a Qubit 3.0 fluorometer, sized on a Bioanalyzer 2100, and re-quantified with the KAPA Library Quantification kit. Every immunoSEQ 96-well plate was sequenced on a separate single-read 150-cycle Illumina NextSeq 550 flow cell. The source study handled its data this way. Because only junctional sequences without quality scores were contained in the immunoSEQ output, filtering matching that applied to full-length reads could not be performed. To assign V/J genes and CDR3, sequences were annotated against IMGT germline references using PyIR, a Python wrapper for IgBLAST v1.9. Any read was removed if the V/J assignment was weak (E-value above 1e-6), the CDR3 was missing, or the read contained stop codons, out-of-frame junctions, or ambiguous translated residues. V3J clonotypes were defined as sequences sharing an identical inferred V gene, J gene, and CDR3 amino acid sequence. To compute the percentage overlap between repertoires, the number of shared unique clonotypes was divided by the size of the smaller repertoire. Three approaches were used to assess repertoire richness: RTK rarefaction, the Chao1 estimator, and Recon v2.1 estimates of unobserved clonotypes. OLGA was used to compute generation probabilities for all TCRbeta clonotypes that the gDNA method yielded from a handful of donors. TCRdb stores this immuneACCESS table with in-frame sequences only. Part of the clones is absent; in the studies checked, under half of the shortfall reflects unresolved V genes, and no reason is known for the rest. The D gene and trimming were derived from the DNA, and the V and J assignments and clone size from that table. For this sample the table gives approximately 600,000 clones, of which 85% to 95% were detected only once. Around 0.12% of the sample is taken by the ten largest.

Looking up the germline V gene yields CDR1 SNHLY and CDR2 FYNNEI. From cysteine to phenylalanine, the CDR3 is 15 amino acids long. Only the CDR3 portion is preserved as DNA: 45 bases, with reading frame beginning at the first base. V is pruned by 1 base and J by 5 bases, leaving 5 bases of the junction without a gene match. This clonotype was obtained from a woman in her thirties in good health. What was sequenced was naive CD8+ T cells sorted from blood. This specimen's cell subset or site label, interpreted: CD45RA+CCR7+. This chain is built from TRBV2 and TRBJ2-7; the central 10 bases match TRBD2. The encoded CDR3 is CASSEEAGGPDEQYF. The base sequence is TGTGCCAGCAGTGAAGAAGCGGGAGGGCCCGACGAGCAGTACTTC.